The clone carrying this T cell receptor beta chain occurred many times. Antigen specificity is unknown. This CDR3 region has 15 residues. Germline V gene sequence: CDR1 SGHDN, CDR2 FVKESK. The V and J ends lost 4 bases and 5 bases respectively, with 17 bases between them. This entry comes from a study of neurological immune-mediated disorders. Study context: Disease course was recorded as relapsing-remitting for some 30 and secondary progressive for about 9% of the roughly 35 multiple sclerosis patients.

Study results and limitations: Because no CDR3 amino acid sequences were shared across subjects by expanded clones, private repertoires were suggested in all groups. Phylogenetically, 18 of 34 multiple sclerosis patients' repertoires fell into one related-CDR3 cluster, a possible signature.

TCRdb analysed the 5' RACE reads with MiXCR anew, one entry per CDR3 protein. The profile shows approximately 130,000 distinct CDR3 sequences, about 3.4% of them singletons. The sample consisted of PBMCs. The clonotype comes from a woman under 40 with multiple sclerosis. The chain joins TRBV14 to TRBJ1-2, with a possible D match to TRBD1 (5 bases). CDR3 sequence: CASSPRMTREYGYTF. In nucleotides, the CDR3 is TGTGCCAGCAGCCCGCGAATGACCAGGGAATATGGCTACACCTTC.